The 6 T cell receptor beta chains below were found in one sample sequenced in a study of blood T cell repertoires in COVID-19. Here immunoSEQ multiplex PCR was the method, and the copy in TCRdb shows in-frame clones only, minus some. The table records under 350,000 clones, about 89% of them present only once. What was sequenced was PBMCs or T cells enriched from blood (not recorded which). These receptors were obtained from a middle-aged woman who had recovered from COVID-19.

The genes are TRBV5-1 and TRBJ2-2; no firm D call. CDR1 is SGHRS and CDR2 is YFSETQ in the germline V gene. The CDR3 length is 14 residues. V lost 4 bases and J lost 6, with 13 bases in between. CDR3 sequence (DNA): TGCGCCAGCAGCCCCGGAGTCCCCGCCGGGGAGCTGTTTTTT. Its translation is CASSPGVPAGELFF.

The V and J genes are TRBV19 and TRBJ2-7, with a tentative D call TRBD1 (6 bases). V lost 5 bases, J lost 2 bases, and 19 bases lay in between. CDR3 size: 16 residues. The germline CDR1 and CDR2 sequences are LNHDA and SQIVND (reference sequence). CDR3 in DNA: TGTGCCAGTAGTTCCCTAGGCCGGCAGGGGACCTACGAGCAGTACTTC. Translation: CASSSLGRQGTYEQYF.

The V call is TRBV6-4, the J call TRBJ1-1; D is ambiguous. CDR1 is MRHNA, CDR2 SNTAGT, per germline. The CDR3 consists of 13 residues. Trimming left V 4 bases short and J 4 bases short, with 10 bases between. CDR3 sequence: CASSVTLGTEAFF. CDR3 sequence (DNA): TGTGCCAGCAGTGTGACATTGGGCACTGAAGCTTTCTTT.

As concerns this clone: One end of the junction is discordant with germline, which a read error may explain. This chain links TRBV7-8 with TRBJ1-2; D is unclear. CDR1 and CDR2 (germline): SGHVS, FQNEAQ. The CDR3 loop spans 14 amino acids. The CDR3 is CASSLYEAKYGYTF. CDR3 nucleotides: TGTGCCAGCAGCCTTTATGAGGCTAAATATGGCTACACCTTC.

This clone was detected only once. This chain connects TRBV7-2 to TRBJ2-1; 8 nucleotides line up with TRBD2. V shed 5 bases, J shed 9 bases, and the junction held 9 bases outside the gene matches. From germline, CDR1 is SGHTA and CDR2 FQGNSA. The CDR3 spans 14 residues. DNA of the CDR3: TGTGCCAGCAGCCCAGGTAGCGGGACTCGTGAGCAGTTCTTC. It encodes CASSPGSGTREQFF.

Here the CDR3 reads CASSPSGGSYNEQFF. As DNA, the CDR3 is TGTGCCAGCAGCCCCAGCGGGGGATCCTACAATGAGCAGTTCTTC. The rearrangement joins TRBV11-3 to TRBJ2-1; 8 positions agree with TRBD2. Trimming took 5 bases from V and 1 from J; bases not matched to a gene: 4. The V gene's germline CDR1 is SGHNT and CDR2 YENEEA. The CDR3 extends over 15 amino acids.